This T cell receptor beta chain came from a study of blood T cell repertoires in COVID-19 (dated by TCRdb to the early 2020s). As for the study more broadly: Collaborator samples came from the United States, Italy and Spain and covered acute and convalescent phases of COVID-19. The material from the prospective study consisted of cDNA or gDNA derived from T cells, B-cell-depleted T cells, or PBMCs. Deeply sampled blood TCRbeta repertoires from subjects exposed to, actively infected with, or recovered from COVID-19 were included in the dataset. The repertoires were released in a freely available public database meant as a resource for research on the immune response to SARS-CoV-2. Samples were obtained from the ongoing ImmuneRACE study (first 160 participants) and from over 1,000 subjects provided by 6 global collaborators. The sample metadata nearly always contained a de-identified subject ID, COVID-19 status, age in years and sex. Where available, HLA class I and class II types were taken from metadata supplied by the sample provider and were not determined by assay-based typing.

In the prospective study, participants were roughly 18 to 100 years old, resided in about two dozen geographic areas of the United States, and were enrolled through a virtual design. Cohort assignment in the prospective study relied on participant-reported clinical history from a screening survey and a study questionnaire. For ImmuneRACE Cohort 3, a participant was defined as recovered based on two consecutive negative NP/OP PCR tests, clearance by a healthcare professional, or resolution of symptoms. Mobile phlebotomists in the prospective study collected whole blood, serum and a nasopharyngeal or oropharyngeal swab from every participant. Participants in the prospective study had the option to provide additional blood draws and questionnaires over an approximately 2-month period. Before DNA extraction, prospective study blood samples were shipped either frozen or at room temperature. To note about this clone: Its antigen is unknown. Per-nucleotide qualities are absent, and no much larger clonotype sits a single base away.

What the research found in general, with its limitations: The quantity of clinical and demographic metadata differed by source and by participant and was supplied without curation.

TCRbeta CDR3 regions were amplified from genomic DNA using the immunoSEQ Assay, a bias-controlled multiplex PCR. Turning to the authors' computational methods: Nucleated cell counts per sample were estimated from amplification of reference gene primers within the assay. To quantify the absolute abundance of each unique TCRbeta CDR3 rearrangement, sequence reads were collapsed and filtered. For each sample, productive Simpson clonality was calculated by taking the square root of Simpson's diversity index across productive rearrangements. TCRdb's version of the immuneACCESS table is confined to in-frame rearrangements and falls short of the full clone set. An unresolved V gene accounts for under half of the shortfall where checked; the remainder is of unknown origin. That table gives V, J and clone size, and the DNA gave D and trimming. The sample includes some 200,000 clones, with about 85% observed a single time. The ten largest clones represent roughly 2.6% of the sample.

CDR3 length: 15 amino acids, cysteine to phenylalanine. CDR3 DNA only is kept here, 45 bases in frame from base 1. V loses 3 bases at its end and J loses 8 bases; junction bases beyond the gene matches: 2. According to the germline V gene, CDR1 reads LGHNA and CDR2 reads YSLEER. Material for sequencing was PBMCs or T cells enriched from blood (not recorded which). The sequence was collected from a woman between 25 and 40 years old who had recovered from COVID-19. The chain links TRBV4-3 with TRBJ2-3; 16 central nucleotides agree with TRBD2. The nucleotide sequence reads as follows: TGCGCCAGCAGCCAGGGGACTAGCGGGGGGGTTACGCAGTATTTT. Its protein reads: CASSQGTSGGVTQYF.